A selection of T cell receptor beta chains follows, all from one sample in a study of blood T cell repertoires in COVID-19. This table comes from immunoSEQ multiplex PCR, and its TCRdb copy is limited to in-frame clones, with some not included. The sample shows 75,000 to 95,000 clones, less than 85% of them seen only once. Sequencing used peripheral blood. The receptors shown here come from a woman over 75 with active or convalescent COVID-19. CDR3s leave out the opening cysteine and the closing phenylalanine or tryptophan. The D gene is left open where the match is weak.

J gene | V gene | D gene | CDR3 protein
TRBJ2-1 | TRBV20-1 | NA | SASKRGLWNEQF
TRBJ1-2 | TRBV2 | TRBD1 | ASSVRDREHANYGYT
TRBJ2-5 | TRBV14 | TRBD1 | ASSQNRGQETQY
TRBJ1-5 | TRBV2 | NA | ASRVDSPNQPQH
TRBJ2-3 | TRBV6-1 | NA | ASSETHSFRGRLKTDTQY
TRBJ2-1 | TRBV6-5 | TRBD1 | EVRGPSYNEQF
TRBJ1-2 | TRBV14 | NA | ASSQVGTTNYGYT
TRBJ2-1 | TRBV6-2/TRBV6-3 | NA | ASSLGSGGAHYNEQF
TRBJ2-5 | TRBV10-3 | TRBD2 | AISSGVGTSGRETQY
TRBJ2-7 | TRBV7-9 | NA | ASSFRRGGDEQY
TRBJ1-1 | TRBV5-6 | NA | ASSLRTQNTEAF
TRBJ2-6 | TRBV4-1 | TRBD2 | ASSESGGSGANVLT
TRBJ2-3 | TRBV5-5 | TRBD2 | ASSPRLAGDTDTQY
TRBJ2-3 | TRBV19 | NA | ASSIGGSADTQY
TRBJ2-5 | TRBV7-2 | NA | ASSPPELQETQY
TRBJ2-7 | TRBV2 | TRBD1 | ASRGWTGRPWGY
TRBJ2-1 | TRBV11-3 | TRBD2 | ASSPQTSGLINEQF
TRBJ1-3 | TRBV6-5 | NA | ASSYGGVGNTIY
TRBJ1-5 | TRBV3-1/TRBV3-2 | NA | ASSRYRDQPQH
TRBJ2-2 | TRBV6-5 | NA | ASSYNRQAGELF
TRBJ1-1 | TRBV5-4 | NA | ASSFRSGRTEAF
TRBJ1-1 | TRBV5-4 | TRBD1 | ASSYLGAGGTEAF
TRBJ1-6 | TRBV28 | NA | ASSLSPDNSPLH
TRBJ2-1 | TRBV5-1 | NA | ASSLEQSSYNEQF
TRBJ1-2 | TRBV15 | TRBD1 | ATSPTTGTGYGYT
TRBJ2-7 | TRBV19 | TRBD1 | ASSQTQGQRTYEQY
TRBJ2-5 | TRBV2 | NA | ASSGGWAGRETQY
TRBJ1-5 | TRBV7-2 | NA | ASSLGRGNQPQH
TRBJ2-5 | TRBV7-2 | TRBD2 | ASSLRLAGGRDQY
TRBJ2-7 | TRBV12-2 | NA | ASRPPLLASSYEQY
TRBJ2-5 | TRBV27 | NA | ASSLVPGRRAQETQY
TRBJ2-1 | TRBV27 | TRBD2 | ASSFTTSSSYNEQF
TRBJ2-5 | TRBV19 | TRBD2 | ATVAGPSGAQY
TRBJ1-2 | TRBV4-3 | TRBD1 | ASSPGTGTNYGYT
TRBJ2-3 | TRBV5-1 | TRBD1 | ASSFRIGTGGDTQY
TRBJ2-5 | TRBV3-1/TRBV3-2 | TRBD2 | ASSPGLAGGQETQY
TRBJ2-7 | TRBV9 | NA | ASSVRYEQY
TRBJ1-2 | TRBV5-1 | TRBD1 | ASSVSGTVPYGYT
TRBJ2-5 | TRBV6-2/TRBV6-3 | NA | ASSRTGWHKETQY
TRBJ1-5 | TRBV27 | TRBD1 | ASRTGPQPQH
TRBJ2-5 | TRBV9 | TRBD2 | ASSVGGGLFGETQY
TRBJ2-7 | TRBV7-9 | TRBD2 | ASKSGTSGSHEQY
TRBJ1-1 | TRBV18 | TRBD1 | ASSPPTGFPEAF
TRBJ2-3 | TRBV9 | NA | ASSTDSTDTQY
TRBJ2-7 | TRBV18 | NA | ASSLGQSNEQY
TRBJ2-6 | TRBV12-3/TRBV12-4 | NA | ASSLQGTNVLT
TRBJ2-1 | TRBV18 | NA | ASSHGGLATYNEQF
TRBJ2-1 | TRBV11-2 | NA | ASSLENSEQF
TRBJ2-3 | TRBV6-5 | NA | ASSYVQGTTDTQY
TRBJ2-7 | TRBV6-2/TRBV6-3 | NA | ASSYPSKGLTTYEQY
TRBJ2-7 | TRBV5-6 | TRBD1 | ASRKQGWDSEQY
TRBJ1-2 | TRBV3-1/TRBV3-2 | NA | ASSPTHGGYT
TRBJ2-3 | TRBV7-9 | NA | ASSPGTDTQY
TRBJ1-1 | TRBV27 | NA | ASSSTGMGVEAF
TRBJ1-6 | TRBV2 | TRBD1 | ASSAQGQINSPLH
TRBJ2-3 | TRBV19 | NA | ASSTPGRGTDTQY
TRBJ2-6 | TRBV12-3/TRBV12-4 | NA | ASTVSGANVLT
TRBJ1-1 | TRBV11-2 | NA | ASSLQVIDTEAF
TRBJ2-7 | TRBV20-1 | TRBD2 | SASSGLVGYYEQY